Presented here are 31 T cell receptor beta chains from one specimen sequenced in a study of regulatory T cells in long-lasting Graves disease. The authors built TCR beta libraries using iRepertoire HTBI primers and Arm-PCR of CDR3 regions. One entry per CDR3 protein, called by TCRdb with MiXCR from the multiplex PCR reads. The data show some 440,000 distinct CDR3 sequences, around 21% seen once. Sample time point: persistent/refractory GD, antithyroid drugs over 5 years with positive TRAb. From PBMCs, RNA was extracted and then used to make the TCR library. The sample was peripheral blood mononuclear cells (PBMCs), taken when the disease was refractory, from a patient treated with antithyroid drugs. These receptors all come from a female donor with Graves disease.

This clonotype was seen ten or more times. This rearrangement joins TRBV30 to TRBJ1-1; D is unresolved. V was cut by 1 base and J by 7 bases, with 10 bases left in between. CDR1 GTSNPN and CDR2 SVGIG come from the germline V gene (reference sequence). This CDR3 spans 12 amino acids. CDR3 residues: CAWSEFGYEAFF. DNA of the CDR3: TGTGCCTGGAGTGAGTTCGGGTATGAAGCTTTCTTT.

CDR3 DNA: TGTGCCAGCAGTTTTGTAACTAGTCCCCCCCCCCCCCACCACAACAATGAGCAGTTCTTC. Protein sequence: CASSFVTSPPPPHHNNEQFF. The chain combines TRBV12-3 or TRBV12-4 with TRBJ2-1; D is possibly TRBD2 (5 bases). The CDR3 covers 20 residues. V was clipped by 3 bases and J by 5 bases, with 29 bases between them.

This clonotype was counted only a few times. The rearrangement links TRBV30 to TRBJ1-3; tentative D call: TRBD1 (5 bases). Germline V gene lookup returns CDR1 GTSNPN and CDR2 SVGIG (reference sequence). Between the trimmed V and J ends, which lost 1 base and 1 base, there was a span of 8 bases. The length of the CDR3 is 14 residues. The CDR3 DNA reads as TGTGCCTGGAGTGGTCGGGGGTCTGGAAACACCATATATTTT. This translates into CAWSGRGSGNTIYF.

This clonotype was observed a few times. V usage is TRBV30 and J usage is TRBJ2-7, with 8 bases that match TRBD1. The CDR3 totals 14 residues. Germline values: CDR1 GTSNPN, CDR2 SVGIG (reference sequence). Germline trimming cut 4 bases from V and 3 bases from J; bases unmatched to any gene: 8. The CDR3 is CAWNTGTGLYEQYF. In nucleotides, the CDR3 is TGTGCCTGGAATACCGGGACAGGACTCTACGAGCAGTACTTC.

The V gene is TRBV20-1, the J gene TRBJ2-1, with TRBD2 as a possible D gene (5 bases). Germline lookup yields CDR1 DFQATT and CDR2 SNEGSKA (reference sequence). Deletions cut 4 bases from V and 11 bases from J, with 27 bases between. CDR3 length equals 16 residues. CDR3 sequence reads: CSATLRDLNPLVKQFF. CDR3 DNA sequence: TGCAGTGCTACACTGAGAGATCTTAACCCACTAGTGAAGCAGTTCTTC.

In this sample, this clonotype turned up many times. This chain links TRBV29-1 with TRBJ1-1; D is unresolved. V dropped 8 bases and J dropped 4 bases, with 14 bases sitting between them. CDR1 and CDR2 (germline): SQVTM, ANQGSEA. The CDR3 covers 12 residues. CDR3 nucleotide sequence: TGCAGCACCCGGTGGGCCGGCACTGAAGCTTTCTTT. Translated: CSTRWAGTEAFF.

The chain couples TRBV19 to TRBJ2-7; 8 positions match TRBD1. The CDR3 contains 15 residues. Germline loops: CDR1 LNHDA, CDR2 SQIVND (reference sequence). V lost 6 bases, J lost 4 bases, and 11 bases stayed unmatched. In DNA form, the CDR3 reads TGTGCCAGTAGAGGGACCGGGACAGGCTTTTACGAGCAGTACTTC. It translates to CASRGTGTGFYEQYF.

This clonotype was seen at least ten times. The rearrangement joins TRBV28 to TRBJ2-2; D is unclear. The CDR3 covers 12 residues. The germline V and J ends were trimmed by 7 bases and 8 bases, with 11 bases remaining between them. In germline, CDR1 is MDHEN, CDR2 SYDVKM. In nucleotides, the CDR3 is TGTGCCAGCAAGGTTTACGCAGGGGAGCTGTTTTTT. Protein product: CASKVYAGELFF.

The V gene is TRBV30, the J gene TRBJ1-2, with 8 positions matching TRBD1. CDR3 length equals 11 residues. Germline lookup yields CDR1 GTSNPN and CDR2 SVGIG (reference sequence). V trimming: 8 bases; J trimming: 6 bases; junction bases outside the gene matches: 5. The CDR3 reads CAEDRVNGYTF. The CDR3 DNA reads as TGTGCCGAGGACAGGGTCAATGGCTACACCTTC.

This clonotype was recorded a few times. The CDR3 DNA reads as TGTGCCAGCACACAGTGGCAGGGGATGGGATCTGGAAACACCATATATTTT. Translation gives CASTQWQGMGSGNTIYF. The chain is built from TRBV6-1 and TRBJ1-3; tentatively, D is TRBD1 (6 bases). Germline V gives CDR1 MNHNS, CDR2 SASEGT. V was pared by 7 bases and J by 1 base, with 20 bases between. This CDR3 spans 17 amino acids.

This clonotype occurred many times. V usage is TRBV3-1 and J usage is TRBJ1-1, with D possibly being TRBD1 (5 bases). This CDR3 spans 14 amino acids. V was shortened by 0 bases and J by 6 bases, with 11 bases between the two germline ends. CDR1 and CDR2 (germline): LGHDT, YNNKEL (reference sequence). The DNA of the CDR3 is TGTGCCAGCAGCCAAGATCTAGGGGTCCCTGAAGCTTTCTTT. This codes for CASSQDLGVPEAFF.

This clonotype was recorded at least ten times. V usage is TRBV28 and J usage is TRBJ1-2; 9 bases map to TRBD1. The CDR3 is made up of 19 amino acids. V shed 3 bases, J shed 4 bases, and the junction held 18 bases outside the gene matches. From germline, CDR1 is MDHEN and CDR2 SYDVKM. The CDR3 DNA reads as TGTGCCAGCAGTTTCACTAAGCCCGGGACAGGGCCCACCGTCTATGGCTACACCTTC. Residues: CASSFTKPGTGPTVYGYTF.

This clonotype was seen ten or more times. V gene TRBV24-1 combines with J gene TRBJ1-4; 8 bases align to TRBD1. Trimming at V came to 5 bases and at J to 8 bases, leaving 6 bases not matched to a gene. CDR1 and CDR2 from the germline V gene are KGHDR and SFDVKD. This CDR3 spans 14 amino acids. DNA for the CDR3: TGTGCCACCAGTGCATCCGGGACAGGAGAAAAACTGTTTTTT. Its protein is CATSASGTGEKLFF.

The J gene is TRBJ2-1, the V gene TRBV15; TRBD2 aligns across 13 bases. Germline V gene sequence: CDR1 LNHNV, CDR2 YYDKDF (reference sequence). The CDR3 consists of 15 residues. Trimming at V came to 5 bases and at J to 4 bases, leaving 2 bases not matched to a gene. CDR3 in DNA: TGTGCCACCAGCGGACTAGCGGGAGAGTACAATGAGCAGTTCTTC. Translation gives CATSGLAGEYNEQFF.

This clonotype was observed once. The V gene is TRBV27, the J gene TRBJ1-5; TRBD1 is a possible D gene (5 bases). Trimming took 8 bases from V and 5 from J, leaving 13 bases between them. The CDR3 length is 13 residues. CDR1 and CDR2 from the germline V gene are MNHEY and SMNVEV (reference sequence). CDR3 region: CASRGRAHQPQHF. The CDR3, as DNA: TGTGCCAGCCGAGGCAGGGCCCATCAGCCCCAGCATTTT.

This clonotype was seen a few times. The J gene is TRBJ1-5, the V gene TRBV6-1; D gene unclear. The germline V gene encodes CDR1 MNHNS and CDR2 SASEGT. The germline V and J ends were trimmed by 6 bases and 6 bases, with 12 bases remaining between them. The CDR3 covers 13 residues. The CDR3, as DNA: TGTGCCAGCAGAACACAGCTGGGTCAGCCCCAGCATTTT. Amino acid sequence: CASRTQLGQPQHF.

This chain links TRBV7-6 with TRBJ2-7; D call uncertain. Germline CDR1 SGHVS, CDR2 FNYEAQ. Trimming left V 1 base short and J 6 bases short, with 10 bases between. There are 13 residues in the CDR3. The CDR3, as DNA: TGTGCCAGCAGCTTAGTTGGCTTTGGCGAGCAGTACTTC. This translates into CASSLVGFGEQYF.

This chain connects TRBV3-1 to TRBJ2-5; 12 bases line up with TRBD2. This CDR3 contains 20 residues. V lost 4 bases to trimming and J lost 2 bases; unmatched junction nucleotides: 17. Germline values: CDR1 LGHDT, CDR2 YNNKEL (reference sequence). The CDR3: CASSPMLIAGTSGYQETQYF. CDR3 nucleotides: TGTGCCAGCAGCCCGATGTTGATCGCGGGGACTAGCGGGTATCAAGAGACCCAGTACTTC.

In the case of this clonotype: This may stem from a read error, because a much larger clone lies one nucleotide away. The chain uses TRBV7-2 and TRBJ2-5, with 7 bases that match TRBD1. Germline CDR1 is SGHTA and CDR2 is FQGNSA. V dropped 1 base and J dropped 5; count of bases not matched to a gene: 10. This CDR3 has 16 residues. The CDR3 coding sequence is TGTGCCAGCAGCTTAGGTCTGGGGACAGAGTTCGAGACCCAGTACTTC. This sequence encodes CASSLGLGTEFETQYF.

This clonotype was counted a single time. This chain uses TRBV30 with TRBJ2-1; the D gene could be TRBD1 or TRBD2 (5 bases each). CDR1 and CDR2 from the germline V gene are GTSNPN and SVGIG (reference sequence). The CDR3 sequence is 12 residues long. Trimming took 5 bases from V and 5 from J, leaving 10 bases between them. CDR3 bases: TGTGCCTGGGGGGGTCTAAACAATGAGCAGTTCTTC. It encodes CAWGGLNNEQFF.

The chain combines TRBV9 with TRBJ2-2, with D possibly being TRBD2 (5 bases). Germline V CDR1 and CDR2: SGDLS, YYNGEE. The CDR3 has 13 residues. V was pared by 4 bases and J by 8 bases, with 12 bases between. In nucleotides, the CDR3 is TGTGCCAGCAGCCCTAAGAGGGCTGGGGAGCTGTTTTTT. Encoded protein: CASSPKRAGELFF.

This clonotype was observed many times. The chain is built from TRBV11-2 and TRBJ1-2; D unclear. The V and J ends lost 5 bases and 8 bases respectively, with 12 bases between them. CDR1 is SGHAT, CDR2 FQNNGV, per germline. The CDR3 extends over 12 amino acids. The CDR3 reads CASSRTEDGYTF. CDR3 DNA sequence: TGTGCCAGCAGCCGCACCGAGGACGGCTACACCTTC.

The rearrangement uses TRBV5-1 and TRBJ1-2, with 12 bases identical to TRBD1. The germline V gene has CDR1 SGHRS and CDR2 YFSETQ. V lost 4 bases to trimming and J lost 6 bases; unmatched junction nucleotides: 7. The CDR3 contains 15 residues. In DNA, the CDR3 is TGCGCCAGCAGCGTTGGGACAGGGGGCCTGGATGGCTACACCTTC. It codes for CASSVGTGGLDGYTF.

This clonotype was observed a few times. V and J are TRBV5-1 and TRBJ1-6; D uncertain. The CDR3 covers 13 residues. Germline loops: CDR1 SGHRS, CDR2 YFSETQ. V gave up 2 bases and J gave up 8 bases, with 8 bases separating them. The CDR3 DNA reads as TGCGCCAGCAGCTTATCCGTGGATTCACCCCTCCACTTT. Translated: CASSLSVDSPLHF.

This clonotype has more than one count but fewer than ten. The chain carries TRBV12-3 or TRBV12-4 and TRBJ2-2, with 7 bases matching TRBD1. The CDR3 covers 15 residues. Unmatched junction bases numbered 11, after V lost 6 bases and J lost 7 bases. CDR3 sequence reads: CASRFTRGLIGELFF. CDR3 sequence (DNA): TGTGCCAGCAGGTTCACCAGGGGGTTGATCGGGGAGCTGTTTTTT.

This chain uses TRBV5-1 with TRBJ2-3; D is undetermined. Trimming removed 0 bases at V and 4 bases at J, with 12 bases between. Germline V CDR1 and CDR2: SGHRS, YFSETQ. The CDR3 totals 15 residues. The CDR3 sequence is CASSLEVVPSDTQYF. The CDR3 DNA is TGCGCCAGCAGCTTGGAGGTAGTTCCATCAGATACGCAGTATTTT.

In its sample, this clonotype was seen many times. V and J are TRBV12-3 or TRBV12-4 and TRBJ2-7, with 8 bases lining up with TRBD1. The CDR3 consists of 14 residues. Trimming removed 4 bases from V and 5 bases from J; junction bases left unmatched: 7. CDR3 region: CASSSRTGPDEQYF. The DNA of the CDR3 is TGTGCCAGCAGTTCCCGGACAGGGCCAGACGAGCAGTACTTC.

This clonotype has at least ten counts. Written as DNA, the CDR3 is TGTGCCAGCAGCCGCGAGACAGGGGTCGCCGAGCAGTACTTC. Its translation: CASSRETGVAEQYF. V usage is TRBV7-2 and J usage is TRBJ2-7, with 8 bases fitting TRBD1. CDR1 and CDR2 (germline): SGHTA, FQGNSA. This CDR3 contains 14 residues. The J segment lost 6 bases and the V segment lost 5 bases, leaving 9 bases of the junction unmatched.

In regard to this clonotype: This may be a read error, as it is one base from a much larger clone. CDR3 in amino acids: CAGIDRIGNNQPQHF. The CDR3, as DNA: TGTGCCGGCATTGACAGGATTGGGAACAATCAGCCCCAGCATTTT. The chain is built from TRBV6-1 and TRBJ1-5, with D tentatively TRBD1 (6 bases). The V and J ends lost 11 bases and 3 bases respectively, with 20 bases between them. The CDR3 totals 15 residues. CDR1 is MNHNS and CDR2 is SASEGT in the germline V gene.

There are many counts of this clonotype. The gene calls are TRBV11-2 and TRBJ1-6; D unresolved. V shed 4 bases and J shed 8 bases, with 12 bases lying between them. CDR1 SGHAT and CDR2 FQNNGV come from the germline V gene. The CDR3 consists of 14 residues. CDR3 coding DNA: TGTGCCAGCAGCTCCTCCCCAGGCCATTCACCCCTCCACTTT. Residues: CASSSSPGHSPLHF.

The CDR3 here is CASSLAGPNSPLHF. The CDR3 DNA follows: TGTGCCAGCAGCTTAGCTGGGCCCAATTCACCCCTCCACTTT. This chain links TRBV7-9 with TRBJ1-6; D is unclear. The length of the CDR3 is 14 residues. Trimming shortened V by 0 bases and J by 7 bases, and 7 bases separated the two germline ends. CDR1 is SEHNR and CDR2 is FQNEAQ in the germline V gene (reference sequence). Variable domain in full (rest from reference TRBV7-9 and TRBJ1-6): DTGVSQNPRHKITKRGQNVTFRCDPISEHNRLYWYRQTLGQGPEFLTYFQNEAQLEKSRLLSDRFSAERPKGSFSTLEIQRTEQGDSAMYLCASSLAGPNSPLHFGNGTRLTVT.